The 24 T cell receptor beta chains listed next were all sequenced from one sample in a study of human T cells and chemical hapten exposure (dated by TCRdb to about 2021). Libraries came from RACE. Sequencing was carried out with a NextSeq 500. TCRdb reprocessing: public reads trimmed at Q25 with fastp, clones called with MiXCR, in-frame beta chains kept. Entries that share a CDR3 protein sequence are merged under the most common genes and DNA. Counted in this sample were 150,000 to 200,000 distinct CDR3 sequences; around 23% of them appeared once. Together, the top ten hold roughly 2.5% of the sample. The time point label of this sample denotes: patch test 3, about 24 weeks after DPC sensitization. The sample's treatment or condition label, decoded: therapeutic diphenylcyclopropenone sensitization with weekly scalp DPC. The material was whole blood, obtained in connection with sensitization to the hapten diphenylcyclopropenone (DPC). Receptor source: a woman between 40 and 55 years old with alopecia areata. Some clones in this sample may be carry-over from other donors' samples.

The V call is TRBV20-1, the J call TRBJ2-2, with 8 nucleotides matching TRBD1. CDR1 and CDR2 from the germline V gene are DFQATT and SNEGSKA (reference sequence). V shed 1 base and J 2 bases; nucleotides not matched to a gene: 3. The CDR3 covers 15 residues. The CDR3 nucleotides read TGCAGTGCTAGAGCCCAGGGGGCTAACACCGGGGAGCTGTTTTTT. Protein product: CSARAQGANTGELFF.

This chain connects TRBV5-1 to TRBJ2-1; TRBD2 matches at 12 bases. Per germline, CDR1 SGHRS and CDR2 YFSETQ. After removal of 4 bases from V and 6 bases from J, the junction contained 5 bases not matched to a gene. The CDR3 totals 15 residues. The CDR3 is CASSPRLAGANEQFF. The DNA for the CDR3 is TGCGCCAGCAGCCCCAGACTAGCGGGAGCCAATGAGCAGTTCTTC.

About this clonotype itself: A much more abundant neighbour one base away suggests this may be a read error. The rearrangement joins TRBV7-9 to TRBJ2-5; perhaps TRBD2 as D (5 bases). The CDR3 spans 15 residues. Between the trimmed V and J ends, which lost 5 bases and 7 bases, there was a span of 20 bases. CDR1 and CDR2 (germline): SEHNR, FQNEAQ (reference sequence). The CDR3 DNA reads TGTGCCAGCAGCCCCGAACTAGTTGCTCGGGGGACCCAGTACTTC. Protein product: CASSPELVARGTQYF.

This clonotype was detected a few times. The CDR3 nucleotides are TGTGCCAGCAGACGTCGGGGATCCGGGACAGGGTATGATCAGCCCCAGCATTTT. It is translated as CASRRRGSGTGYDQPQHF. The chain carries TRBV6-5 and TRBJ1-5, with 9 positions matching TRBD1. Germline V gene lookup returns CDR1 MNHEY and CDR2 SVGAGI. V trimming: 6 bases; J trimming: 5 bases; junction bases outside the gene matches: 17. This CDR3 is built from 18 residues.

This chain joins TRBV28 and TRBJ2-7; 7 bases are shared with TRBD2. The CDR3 is 15 residues long. Looked up from germline, CDR1 is MDHEN and CDR2 is SYDVKM. J lost 2 bases, V lost 4 bases, and 8 bases had no gene match. CDR3 residues: CASSSLAGTAYEQYF. CDR3 DNA sequence: TGTGCCAGCAGTTCCTTAGCGGGTACAGCCTACGAGCAGTACTTC.

This chain links TRBV7-2 with TRBJ1-2; D not resolved. CDR1 SGHTA and CDR2 FQGNSA come from the germline V gene. The CDR3 is made up of 14 amino acids. V lost 5 bases, J lost 0 bases, and 10 bases lay in between. CDR3 amino acids: CASSRGGPNYGYTF. CDR3 in DNA: TGTGCCAGCAGCCGGGGAGGGCCTAACTATGGCTACACCTTC. Drawing the rest from reference TRBV7-2 and TRBJ1-2, the complete variable domain is GAGVSQSPSNKVTEKGKDVELRCDPISGHTALYWYRQSLGQGLEFLIYFQGNSAPDKSGLPSDRFSAERTGGSVSTLTIQRTQQEDSAVYLCASSRGGPNYGYTFGSGTRLTVV.

This clonotype was picked up a small number of times. The chain recombines TRBV7-9 with TRBJ2-3; D uncertain. CDR1 is SEHNR, CDR2 FQNEAQ, per germline (reference sequence). V lost 4 bases, J lost 2 bases, and 16 bases lay in between. The CDR3 consists of 16 residues. The CDR3 region is CASSSPRLGPTDTQYF. CDR3 coding DNA: TGTGCCAGCAGCTCCCCCCGACTGGGCCCCACAGATACGCAGTATTTT.

A few counts support this clonotype. The chain links TRBV29-1 to TRBJ1-5, with D maybe TRBD1 (6 bases). The germline gives CDR1 SQVTM, CDR2 ANQGSEA. CDR3 size: 13 residues. V was shortened by 2 bases and J by 6 bases, with 11 bases between the two germline ends. DNA for the CDR3: TGCAGCGTTGAAATGGGGGGCGGTCAGCCCCAGCATTTT. This gives the protein CSVEMGGGQPQHF.

This chain links TRBV5-1 with TRBJ2-1, with D possibly TRBD2 on 7 matching bases. CDR3 size: 16 residues. Germline CDR1 and CDR2: SGHRS and YFSETQ. The ends were cut back, 0 bases at V and 6 bases at J, with 16 bases in the middle. The CDR3: CASSLDPGGRGNEQFF. For the CDR3, the DNA is TGCGCCAGCAGCTTGGATCCGGGGGGCAGGGGCAATGAGCAGTTCTTC.

This clonotype was observed a few times. The chain links TRBV28 to TRBJ1-2; tentative D call: TRBD1 (6 bases). V was clipped by 5 bases and J by 8 bases, with 18 bases between them. This CDR3 contains 14 residues. Germline CDR1 reads MDHEN; CDR2 reads SYDVKM. The CDR3 bases are TGTGCCAGCAGTACCCCAGGCAGGGGTGAAGGCTACACCTTC. As protein: CASSTPGRGEGYTF.

This clonotype was counted a few times. This chain's CDR3 is CASRQTAVLTYNSPLHF. In DNA form, the CDR3 reads TGTGCCAGCAGGCAAACAGCTGTATTAACCTATAATTCACCCCTCCACTTT. The V gene is TRBV25-1, the J gene TRBJ1-6; D ambiguous. The CDR3 loop spans 17 amino acids. V was cut by 6 bases and J by 2 bases, with 17 bases left in between. The germline V gene has CDR1 MGHDK and CDR2 SYGVNS. Combining the CDR3 with reference TRBV25-1 and TRBJ1-6 gives the whole variable domain EADIYQTPRYLVIGTGKKITLECSQTMGHDKMYWYQQDPGMELHLIHYSYGVNSTEKGDLSSESTVSRIRTEHFPLTLESARPSHTSQYLCASRQTAVLTYNSPLHFGNGTRLTVT.

This clonotype was counted between two and nine times. The gene calls are TRBV27 and TRBJ1-1; TRBD1 agrees at 7 bases. Trimming cost V 1 base and J 5 bases; bases outside gene matches: 1. CDR1 is MNHEY and CDR2 is SMNVEV in the germline V gene (reference sequence). CDR3 length equals 13 residues. CDR3 amino acids: CASSLFRGTEAFF. The DNA for the CDR3 is TGTGCCAGCAGTTTATTCAGGGGGACTGAAGCTTTCTTT.

The chain uses TRBV10-3 and TRBJ1-2; D might be TRBD1 (6 bases). Germline V gene lookup returns CDR1 ENHRY and CDR2 SYGVKD. V shed 6 bases and J shed 3 bases, with 17 bases lying between them. CDR3 length equals 15 residues. The CDR3 sequence: CAIRNSKGGDYGYTF. DNA for the CDR3: TGTGCCATCAGAAATTCGAAGGGGGGAGACTATGGCTACACCTTC.

The chain couples TRBV5-6 to TRBJ1-6; TRBD1 might be the D (6 bases). CDR1 is SGHDT and CDR2 is YYEEEE in the germline V gene. There are 14 residues in the CDR3. V shed 5 bases and J shed 5 bases, with 11 bases lying between them. CDR3 in DNA: TGTGCCAGCAGTTCCGGGACACATAATTCACCCCTCCACTTT. This encodes CASSSGTHNSPLHF.

The CDR3 loop is CASSLDRGLREETQYF. Here the CDR3 DNA reads TGTGCCAGCAGCTTAGATCGGGGACTACGGGAAGAGACCCAGTACTTC. The J gene is TRBJ2-5, the V gene TRBV11-2; 7 bases align to TRBD2. Trimming cost V 0 bases and J 3 bases; bases outside gene matches: 7. CDR3 size: 16 residues. The germline gives CDR1 SGHAT, CDR2 FQNNGV.

In this sample, this clonotype turned up a few times. CDR3 nucleotide sequence: TGCAGCGTTGCCGGCACCTTGGATGAGCAGTTCTTC. Amino acid sequence: CSVAGTLDEQFF. The chain has TRBV29-1 and TRBJ2-1; D unresolved. The V gene lost 4 bases and the J gene lost 8 bases, with 12 bases spanning the gap. This CDR3 has 12 amino acids. The germline gives CDR1 SQVTM, CDR2 ANQGSEA.

This clonotype was counted between two and nine times. J is TRBJ2-7 and V is TRBV5-1; 12 bases fit TRBD2. In germline, CDR1 is SGHRS, CDR2 YFSETQ. This CDR3 comprises 16 residues. With 4 bases clipped from V and 2 bases from J, the junction kept 7 bases outside the gene matches. CDR3 coding DNA: TGCGCCAGCAGCCGAGGACTAGCGGGATTAACCTACGAGCAGTACTTC. Its translation is CASSRGLAGLTYEQYF.

This chain links TRBV5-5 with TRBJ2-4, with D maybe TRBD1 (5 bases). The CDR3 is made up of 13 amino acids. Trimming removed 3 bases from V and 5 bases from J, with 9 bases in between. Germline V lookup: CDR1 SGHKS, CDR2 YYEKEE (reference sequence). CDR3 sequence (DNA): TGTGCCAGCAGCTGGGGCGTTGAAAACATTCAGTACTTC. Translated: CASSWGVENIQYF.

This clonotype was seen more than once but under ten times. This rearrangement joins TRBV6-5 to TRBJ1-2, with D hard to call. Germline V gene sequence: CDR1 MNHEY, CDR2 SVGAGI. Trimming removed 2 bases at V and 4 bases at J, with 11 bases between. The CDR3 spans 14 residues. The DNA for the CDR3 is TGTGCCAGCAGTTACACACCGAACCTCTATGGCTACACCTTC. Its translation is CASSYTPNLYGYTF.

This clonotype was seen only a few times. The chain uses TRBV20-1 and TRBJ2-7; TRBD2 aligns across 7 bases. CDR3 length equals 13 residues. Trimming took 8 bases from V and 2 from J; bases not matched to a gene: 9. From germline, CDR1 is DFQATT and CDR2 SNEGSKA (reference sequence). CDR3 sequence (DNA): TGCAGTAGCGTGGGGGGAGGGACCTACGAGCAGTACTTC. Translation gives CSSVGGGTYEQYF.

The chain links TRBV29-1 to TRBJ2-3; no reliable D call. Trimming pared 7 bases from V and 5 bases from J, leaving 13 bases between. This CDR3 is 12 amino acids long. Germline CDR1 reads SQVTM; CDR2 reads ANQGSEA. CDR3 sequence (DNA): TGCAGCGCCAGACCCTTAGAAGATACGCAGTATTTT. It yields the protein CSARPLEDTQYF.

The chain is built from TRBV5-1 and TRBJ2-5; 9 nucleotides match TRBD1. This CDR3 spans 14 amino acids. The germline V gene has CDR1 SGHRS and CDR2 YFSETQ. Trimming removed 5 bases from V and 3 bases from J; junction bases left unmatched: 5. The CDR3 sequence is CASSLGQGKETQYF. The CDR3 DNA reads as TGCGCCAGCAGTCTGGGACAGGGAAAAGAGACCCAGTACTTC.

The chain uses TRBV27 and TRBJ2-7; D is possibly TRBD1 (6 bases). Germline CDR1 MNHEY, CDR2 SMNVEV (reference sequence). The CDR3 runs to 14 residues. V dropped 10 bases and J dropped 5 bases, with 21 bases sitting between them. The CDR3 DNA reads as TGTGCCACAAAGGCACAGGGAATCCCCCACGAGCAGTACTTC. Amino acids: CATKAQGIPHEQYF.

J is TRBJ1-1 and V is TRBV7-9, with D possibly matching TRBD1 (6 bases). V was trimmed by 5 bases and J by 4 bases, leaving 14 bases between them. There are 14 residues in the CDR3. Germline V gene sequence: CDR1 SEHNR, CDR2 FQNEAQ (reference sequence). CDR3 region: CASSERQGGTEAFF. The CDR3 DNA follows: TGTGCCAGCAGCGAACGACAAGGGGGCACTGAAGCTTTCTTT.